This entry concerns a single TCR beta chain. In the original analysis: Nucleated cell counts were estimated from reference gene primer amplification. Data came from immunoSEQ multiplex PCR; TCRdb stores just in-frame clones and leaves some out. D and trimming come from the DNA, and the V and J calls and clone size come from that table. The sample yields about 42,000 clones, just over 85% seen once. J gave up 9 bases and V 8 bases, and 8 bases lay outside the gene matches. Germline loops: CDR1 LNHDA, CDR2 SQIVND (reference sequence). The CDR3 contains 14 residues. The data derive from a study of blood T cell repertoires in COVID-19. Study-level background: Material from acute and convalescent COVID-19 was sourced from the United States, Italy and Spain. PBMCs, B-cell-depleted T cells, or T cells provided the cDNA or gDNA that made up the material.

This chain uses TRBV19 with TRBJ1-6; 9 bases align to TRBD1. The TCR originated in a man aged 70 or older with acute or convalescent COVID-19. The sample comprised peripheral blood. The CDR3 spells CASEDRGRGSPLHF. CDR3 nucleotide sequence: TGTGCCAGTGAGGACAGGGGCAGGGGTTCACCCCTCCACTTT.